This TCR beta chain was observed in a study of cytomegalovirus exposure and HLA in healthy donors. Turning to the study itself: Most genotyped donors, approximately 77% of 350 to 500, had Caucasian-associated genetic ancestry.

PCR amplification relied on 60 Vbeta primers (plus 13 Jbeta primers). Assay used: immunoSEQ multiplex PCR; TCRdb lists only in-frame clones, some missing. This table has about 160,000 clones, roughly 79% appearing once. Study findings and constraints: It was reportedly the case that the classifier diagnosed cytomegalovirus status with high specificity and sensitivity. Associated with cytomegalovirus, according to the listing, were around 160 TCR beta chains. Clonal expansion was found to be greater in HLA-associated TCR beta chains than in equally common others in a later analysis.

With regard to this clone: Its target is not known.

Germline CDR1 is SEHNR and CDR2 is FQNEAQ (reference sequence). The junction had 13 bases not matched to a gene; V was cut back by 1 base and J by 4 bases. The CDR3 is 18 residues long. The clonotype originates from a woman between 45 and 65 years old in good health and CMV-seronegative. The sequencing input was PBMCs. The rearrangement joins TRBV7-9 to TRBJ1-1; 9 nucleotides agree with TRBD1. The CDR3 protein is CASSLGPGTGIDSTEAFF. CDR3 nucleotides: TGTGCCAGCAGCTTAGGCCCCGGGACAGGGATCGATAGCACTGAAGCTTTCTTT.